A single sample gave rise to the 7 T cell receptor beta chains below, sequenced in a study of neurological immune-mediated disorders. TCRdb used MiXCR to reprocess the 5' RACE reads, holding one entry per CDR3 protein. The sample lists roughly 100,000 distinct CDR3 sequences, 3% to 4.5% occurring once. Source material: PBMCs. The receptor source for this set is a woman aged 18-35 years with multiple sclerosis.

In this sample, this clonotype turned up many times. V usage is TRBV7-2 and J usage is TRBJ2-1; no clear D. From germline, CDR1 is SGHTA and CDR2 FQGNSA. This CDR3 has 14 amino acids. Trimming stripped 2 bases from V and 0 bases from J, with 5 bases between. The CDR3 is CASSLMSSYNEQFF. CDR3 DNA sequence: TGTGCCAGCAGCTTAATGAGCTCCTACAATGAGCAGTTCTTC. The full variable domain, with the rest looked up from reference TRBV7-2 and TRBJ2-1, is GAGVSQSPSNKVTEKGKDVELRCDPISGHTALYWYRQSLGQGLEFLIYFQGNSAPDKSGLPSDRFSAERTGGSVSTLTIQRTQQEDSAVYLCASSLMSSYNEQFFGPGTRLTVL.

There are many counts of this clonotype. The chain combines TRBV20-1 with TRBJ1-1, with 9 bases aligning to TRBD1. CDR1 DFQATT and CDR2 SNEGSKA come from the germline V gene (reference sequence). The CDR3 covers 16 residues. V was clipped by 0 bases and J by 0 bases; unmatched bases: 5. The CDR3 nucleotides are TGCAGTGCTAGAGATTTTAGACAGGGGGTGAACACTGAAGCTTTCTTT. Translating it yields CSARDFRQGVNTEAFF.

The table lists this clonotype with many counts. The rearrangement uses TRBV5-1 and TRBJ2-7, with 7 bases identical to TRBD2. Germline trimming cut 7 bases from V and 8 bases from J; bases unmatched to any gene: 9. Germline values: CDR1 SGHRS, CDR2 YFSETQ. CDR3 size: 12 residues. This CDR3 reads CASGDIGGKQYF. Here the CDR3 DNA reads TGCGCCAGCGGCGATATCGGGGGGAAGCAGTACTTC.

This clonotype showed up many times. This chain connects TRBV5-1 to TRBJ2-1; perhaps D is TRBD1 or TRBD2 (5 bases each). CDR3 length equals 15 residues. Germline V gene sequence: CDR1 SGHRS, CDR2 YFSETQ. V lost 4 bases, J lost 0 bases, and 11 bases lay in between. CDR3 amino acids: CASSRDQSSYNEQFF. The CDR3 DNA is TGCGCCAGCAGCCGGGACCAGAGCTCCTACAATGAGCAGTTCTTC. The full variable domain, completed using reference TRBV5-1 and TRBJ2-1, is KAGVTQTPRYLIKTRGQQVTLSCSPISGHRSVSWYQQTPGQGLQFLFEYFSETQRNKGNFPGRFSGRQFSNSRSEMNVSTLELGDSALYLCASSRDQSSYNEQFFGPGTRLTVL.

This clonotype was seen many times. Germline is not matched at one junction end, which may reflect a read error. The chain is built from TRBV19 and TRBJ2-1, with D unclear. The germline CDR1 and CDR2 sequences are LNHDA and SQIVND (reference sequence). There are 13 residues in the CDR3. In nucleotides, the CDR3 is TGTGCCAGTAGTCTGACCCCGACTTGGATTCTGGTCTTC. Amino acid sequence: CASSLTPTWILVF.

This clonotype was seen repeatedly, ten times or more. V is TRBV20-1 and J is TRBJ2-2; D is perhaps TRBD2 (6 bases). Germline CDR1 reads DFQATT; CDR2 reads SNEGSKA (reference sequence). Trimming stripped 3 bases from V and 3 bases from J, with 14 bases between. The CDR3 extends over 15 amino acids. CDR3 amino acids: CSARPRDSDTGELFF. The CDR3 nucleotides are TGCAGTGCTAGGCCCCGGGACTCGGACACCGGGGAGCTGTTTTTT.

This clonotype was observed many times. The chain is built from TRBV6-4 and TRBJ1-6, with 7 bases that match TRBD1. The CDR3 has 15 residues. From germline, CDR1 is MRHNA and CDR2 SNTAGT. J gave up 7 bases and V 0 bases, and 3 bases lay outside the gene matches. The CDR3 is CASSDSQGNNSPLHF. The CDR3 bases are TGTGCCAGCAGTGACTCACAGGGGAACAATTCACCCCTCCACTTT.